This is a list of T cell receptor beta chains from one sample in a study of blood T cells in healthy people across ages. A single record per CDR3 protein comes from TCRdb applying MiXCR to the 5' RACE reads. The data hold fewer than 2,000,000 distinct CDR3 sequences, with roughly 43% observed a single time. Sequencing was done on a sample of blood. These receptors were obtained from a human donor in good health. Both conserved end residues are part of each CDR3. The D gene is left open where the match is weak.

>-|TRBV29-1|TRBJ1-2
CSVVGWTVNNYGYTF
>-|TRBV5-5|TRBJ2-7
CASSWFQWLSYEQYF
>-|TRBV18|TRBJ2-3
CASSPSQNTDTQYF
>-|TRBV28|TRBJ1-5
CASRPIPGRGQPQHF
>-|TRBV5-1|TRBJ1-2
CASSLGRGHGYTF
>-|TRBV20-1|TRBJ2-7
CSATNNSYEQYF
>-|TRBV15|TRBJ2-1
CATSRERTVYNEQFF
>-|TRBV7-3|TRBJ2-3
CASSSAPSSGTQYF
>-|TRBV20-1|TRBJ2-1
CSARGNRETQFF
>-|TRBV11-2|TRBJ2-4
CASSLVFGGEQYF
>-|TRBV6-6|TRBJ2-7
CASVGSTYEQYF
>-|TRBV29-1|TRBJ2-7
CSVGSGRYEQYF
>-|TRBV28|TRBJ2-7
CASRGHFYEQYF
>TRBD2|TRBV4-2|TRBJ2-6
CASNQVTSGGLSGANILTF
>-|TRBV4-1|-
CASSQVLGRGTQYF
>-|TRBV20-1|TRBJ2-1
CGARQTLGDNEQFF
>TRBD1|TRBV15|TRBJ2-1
CATSSQSGTGAGEQFF
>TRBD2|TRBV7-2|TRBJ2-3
CASSLVSSGGANTQYF
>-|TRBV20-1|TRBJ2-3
CSAGGTVTDTRYF
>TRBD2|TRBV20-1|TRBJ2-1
CSAGGLAGSYNEQFF
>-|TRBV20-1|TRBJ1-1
CSARDTGTSKQAFF
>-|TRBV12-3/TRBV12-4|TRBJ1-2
CASSIDSSYGYTF
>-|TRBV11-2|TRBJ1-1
CASSPISGRVTEAFF
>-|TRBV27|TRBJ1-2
CASSPTNWYDYTF
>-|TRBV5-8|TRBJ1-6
CASSLIVGAIGLNSPLHF
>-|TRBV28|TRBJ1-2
CASSFRDYGYTF
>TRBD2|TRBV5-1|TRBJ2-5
CASSPGGQRGGGETQYF
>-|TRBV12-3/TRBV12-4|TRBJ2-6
CASSLWQVASGANVRTF
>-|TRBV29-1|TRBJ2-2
CSVSAGTRINTGELFF
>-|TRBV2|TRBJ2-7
CATRGRRTYEQYF
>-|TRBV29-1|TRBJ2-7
CSVEEVGLKQYF
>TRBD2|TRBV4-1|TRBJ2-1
CASSQEGLAMYNEQFF
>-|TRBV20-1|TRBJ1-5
CGAPLGDQPQHF
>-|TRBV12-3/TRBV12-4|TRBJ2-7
CASSLLDSPYEQYF
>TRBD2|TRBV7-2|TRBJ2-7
CASSRNFGTSGGYEQYF
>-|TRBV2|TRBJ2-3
CASSEASGVEDTQYF
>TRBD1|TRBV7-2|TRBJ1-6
CASKGGSSPLHF
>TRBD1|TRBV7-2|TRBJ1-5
CASSLYGTGGDQPQHF